These 2 T cell receptor beta chains share one sample of origin, sequenced in a study of T-cell reconstitution after alpha-beta-depleted transplantation in children. It was with unique molecular identifiers that the TCRbeta library was prepared. TCRdb called the PCR reads again in MiXCR, with one record for every CDR3 protein. The top ten clones hold around 2.5% of a sample with approximately 250,000 distinct CDR3 sequences, 25% of them seen once. The material sequenced was PBMCs, taken before TCRalphabeta/CD19-depleted stem cell transplant. The origin of the receptors is a girl aged 2-15 years with Fanconi anemia, due to receive a stem cell transplant.

The sample holds many counts of this clonotype. This chain connects TRBV20-1 to TRBJ2-7; 9 bases match TRBD2. Germline lookup yields CDR1 DFQATT and CDR2 SNEGSKA (reference sequence). V lost 0 bases to trimming and J lost 9 bases; unmatched junction nucleotides: 3. The CDR3 spans 12 residues. This chain's CDR3 is CSAREGAGGQYF. DNA for the CDR3: TGCAGTGCTAGAGAGGGAGCGGGAGGGCAGTACTTC.

The chain combines TRBV2 with TRBJ2-7; weak D call: TRBD2 (6 bases). Trimming cost V 4 bases and J 4 bases, with 11 bases left between them. Germline CDR1 reads SNHLY; CDR2 reads FYNNEI. This CDR3 has 13 amino acids. The CDR3: CASSVETRYEQYF. The CDR3 nucleotides read TGTGCCAGCAGTGTCGAGACTAGGTACGAGCAGTACTTC.